A selection of T cell receptor beta chains follows, all from one sample in a study of OX40 agonist ivuxolimab in advanced cancers. Produced via immunoSEQ multiplex PCR; TCRdb's table is partial and in-frame only. The sample holds some 50,000 clones; about 90% are singletons and the top ten take around 15%. Sample: CD4+ or CD8+ T cells sorted from blood, taken in a trial of the OX40 agonist ivuxolimab. These receptors were collected from an adult with an advanced solid tumor such as melanoma, head and neck, liver or kidney cancer. Each CDR3 is given with its conserved first and last residue. The D gene is left open where the match is weak. Clone size is given for some rows only: seen once, a few or many times, or a class if the clone is expanded.

NA,TRBJ2-7,TRBD1,TRBV6-6,CASSPGRLTGYEQYF,TGTGCCAGCAGCCCGGGACGACTGACAGGGTACGAGCAGTACTTC
NA,TRBJ1-6,TRBD1,TRBV2,CASTGQEVSPLHF,TGTGCCAGCACGGGACAGGAGGTCTCACCCCTCCACTTT
NA,TRBJ2-7,NA,TRBV27,CASREDLNYEQYF,TGTGCCAGCAGAGAAGACCTAAACTACGAGCAGTACTTC
NA,TRBJ2-2,NA,TRBV6-1,CASTSGELFF,TGTGCCAGCACCTCCGGGGAGCTGTTTTTT
NA,TRBJ2-3,TRBD2,TRBV11-2,CASSPTPGLAADTQYF,TGTGCCAGCAGCCCGACCCCGGGACTAGCGGCAGATACGCAGTATTTT
NA,TRBJ2-7,NA,TRBV5-1,CASSLPGPYEQYF,TGCGCCAGCAGTTTGCCGGGGCCCTACGAGCAGTACTTC
NA,TRBJ2-7,NA,TRBV5-5,CASSNAGDSIYEQYF,TGTGCCAGCAGTAATGCGGGGGACAGTATCTACGAGCAGTACTTC
NA,TRBJ1-2,TRBD1,TRBV6-6,CASSYPQGAGYGYTF,TGTGCCAGCAGTTACCCACAGGGGGCCGGGTATGGCTACACCTTC
once,TRBJ2-2,NA,TRBV5-1,CASSAMITENTGELFF,TGCGCCAGCAGCGCCATGATTACAGAGAACACCGGGGAGCTGTTTTTT
NA,TRBJ1-3,NA,TRBV7-9,CASSVSGNTIYF,TGTGCCAGCAGCGTGTCTGGAAACACCATATATTTT
once,TRBJ2-5,TRBD1,TRBV19,CASSSEKGGAQTQYF,TGTGCCAGTAGTTCAGAGAAAGGGGGCGCGCAGACCCAGTACTTC
once,TRBJ1-1,NA,TRBV28,CASRSYGQYTEAFF,TGTGCCAGCAGGTCATACGGACAGTACACTGAAGCTTTCTTT
NA,TRBJ2-7,TRBD1,TRBV6-5,CASSHGQVDEQYF,TGTGCCAGCAGCCACGGACAGGTTGACGAGCAGTACTTC
NA,TRBJ1-1,NA,TRBV19,CASSIGTGLLAKTEAFF,TGTGCCAGTAGTATAGGGACGGGACTCCTCGCGAAAACTGAAGCTTTCTTT
NA,TRBJ1-4,NA,TRBV6-1,CASSGTRNEKLFF,TGTGCCAGTTCCGGGACAAGAAATGAAAAACTGTTTTTT
NA,TRBJ1-5,TRBD1,TRBV18,CASSPPRTGGNQPQHF,TGTGCCAGCTCACCACCTAGGACAGGGGGCAATCAGCCCCAGCATTTT
once,TRBJ1-4,TRBD1,TRBV9,CASSVGGQGGEEKLFF,TGTGCCAGCAGCGTAGGGGGACAGGGAGGAGAGGAAAAACTGTTTTTT
NA,TRBJ1-3,NA,TRBV28,CASSDLGRSFSGNTIYF,TGTGCCAGCAGCGATCTGGGACGGTCCTTCTCTGGAAACACCATATATTTT
NA,TRBJ2-7,TRBD2,TRBV27,CASSSFYGLAGTGEQYF,TGTGCCAGCAGTTCGTTCTACGGACTAGCGGGAACGGGGGAGCAGTACTTC
NA,TRBJ2-1,NA,TRBV7-3,CASSPQSGGGNNEQFF,TGTGCCAGCAGCCCCCAGAGTGGTGGGGGGAACAATGAGCAGTTCTTC
NA,TRBJ2-7,NA,TRBV2,CASNLMGGAREQYF,TGTGCCTCGAATTTGATGGGGGGGGCGCGGGAGCAGTACTTC
NA,TRBJ1-1,NA,TRBV18,CASSPGGLRTEAFF,TGTGCCAGCTCACCTGGGGGGCTGAGAACTGAAGCTTTCTTT
NA,TRBJ2-7,TRBD1,TRBV6-1,CASIRDRGLGEQYF,TGTGCCAGCATTAGGGACAGGGGGCTGGGGGAGCAGTACTTC
NA,TRBJ2-7,NA,TRBV10-2,CASTTGTASSYEQYF,TGCGCCAGCACAACAGGGACGGCGAGCTCCTACGAGCAGTACTTC
NA,TRBJ2-7,TRBD1,TRBV25-1,CASSGGGQGQYEQYF,TGTGCCAGCAGTGGGGGGGGACAGGGACAATACGAGCAGTACTTC
NA,TRBJ2-7,NA,TRBV11-2,CASSAQQGYEYEQYF,TGTGCCAGCAGCGCACAGCAGGGGTATGAGTACGAGCAGTACTTC
NA,TRBJ1-5,NA,TRBV5-1,CASSLENPNHQPQHF,TGCGCCAGCAGCTTGGAGAACCCAAACCACCAGCCCCAGCATTTT
NA,TRBJ2-1,TRBD1,TRBV7-9,CASSRTGTAYNEQFF,TGTGCCAGCAGTCGTACCGGGACAGCCTACAATGAGCAGTTCTTC
NA,TRBJ2-1,TRBD2,TRBV7-9,CASSLTSGRLLGYNEQFF,TGTGCCAGCAGCCTGACTAGCGGGAGGCTCCTGGGGTACAATGAGCAGTTCTTC
NA,TRBJ2-7,NA,TRBV5-1,CASSFEQLKNEQYF,TGCGCCAGCAGCTTCGAACAGCTCAAAAACGAGCAGTACTTC
few,TRBJ2-7,NA,TRBV4-1,CASSQDWVGEQYF,TGCGCCAGCAGCCAAGATTGGGTAGGAGAGCAGTACTTC
NA,TRBJ2-1,NA,TRBV6-5,CASSSRVYNEQFF,TGTGCCAGCAGTTCCCGGGTCTACAATGAGCAGTTCTTC
few,TRBJ1-1,NA,TRBV5-4,CASSLINTEAFF,TGTGCCAGCAGCCTCATTAACACTGAAGCTTTCTTT